This T cell receptor beta chain was found in a study of cytomegalovirus exposure and HLA in healthy donors. Only one count was recorded for this clone. Antigen specificity is unknown. The donors belonged to the roughly 110-subject validation cohort, separate from the roughly 700-subject first cohort. General study points: Reported performance of the classifier showed diagnosis of cytomegalovirus status with high specificity and sensitivity.

Here immunoSEQ multiplex PCR was the method, and the copy in TCRdb shows in-frame clones only, minus some. Of approximately 150,000 clones in the sample, around 82% were seen once. The germline gives CDR1 SGHNT, CDR2 YYREEE (reference sequence). Losses at the gene ends were 2 bases for V and 4 bases for J; bases not matched to a gene: 6. The CDR3 has 16 residues. Sample: PBMCs. V usage is TRBV5-4 and J usage is TRBJ2-7; 13 bases map to TRBD2. The TCR was taken from a man aged 25-40 years in good health and CMV-seropositive. The CDR3 is CASSLGGTSGVYEQYF. The CDR3 nucleotides read TGTGCCAGCAGCTTAGGCGGGACTAGCGGGGTGTACGAGCAGTACTTC.